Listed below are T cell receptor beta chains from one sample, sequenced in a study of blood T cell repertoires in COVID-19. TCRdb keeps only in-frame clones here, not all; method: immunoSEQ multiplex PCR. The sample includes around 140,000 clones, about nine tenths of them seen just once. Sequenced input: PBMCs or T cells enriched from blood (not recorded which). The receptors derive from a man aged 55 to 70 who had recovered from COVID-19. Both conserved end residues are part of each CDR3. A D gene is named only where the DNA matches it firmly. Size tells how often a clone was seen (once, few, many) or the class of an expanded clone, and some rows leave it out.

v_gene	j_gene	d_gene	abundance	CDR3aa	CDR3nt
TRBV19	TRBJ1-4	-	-	CASHRADYAKLFF	TGTGCCAGTCACAGGGCCGACTATGCAAAACTGTTTTTT
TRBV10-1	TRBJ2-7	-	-	CASSRSGEFYEQYF	TGCGCCAGCAGTAGAAGCGGAGAGTTCTACGAGCAGTACTTC
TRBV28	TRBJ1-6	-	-	CASSLPLGQGNSPLHF	TGTGCCAGCAGTTTGCCCCTTGGGCAGGGTAATTCACCCCTCCACTTT
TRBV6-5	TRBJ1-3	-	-	CASSYDRSGNTIYF	TGTGCCAGCAGTTACGACAGGTCTGGAAACACCATATATTTT
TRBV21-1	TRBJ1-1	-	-	CASSFGGAGEAFF	TGTGCCAGCAGCTTCGGAGGGGCGGGAGAAGCTTTCTTT
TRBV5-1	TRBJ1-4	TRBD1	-	CASSTLTGGYEKLFF	TGCGCCAGCAGCACACTGACAGGGGGCTACGAAAAACTGTTTTTT
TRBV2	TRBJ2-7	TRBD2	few	CASSWTSGGAGEQYF	TGTGCCAGCAGCTGGACTAGCGGGGGGGCCGGCGAGCAGTACTTC
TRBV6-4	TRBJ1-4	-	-	CASSVISLGSYEKLFF	TGTGCCAGCAGTGTAATTTCTCTAGGCAGTTATGAAAAACTGTTTTTT
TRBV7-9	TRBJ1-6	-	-	CASSLTGDESPLHF	TGTGCCAGCAGCTTGACGGGAGATGAATCACCCCTCCACTTT
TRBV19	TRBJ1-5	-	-	CASSIPGNQPQHF	TGTGCCAGTAGTATTCCAGGCAATCAGCCCCAGCATTTT
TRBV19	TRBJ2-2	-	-	CASSGGDRTFTGELFF	TGTGCCAGTAGTGGGGGGGACAGGACGTTCACCGGGGAGCTGTTTTTT
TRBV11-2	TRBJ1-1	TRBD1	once	CASRPNRGRGTEAFF	TGTGCCAGCAGGCCTAACAGGGGGCGAGGGACTGAAGCTTTCTTT
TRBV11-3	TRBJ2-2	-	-	CASSNGLNTGELFF	TGTGCCAGCAGTAATGGACTAAACACCGGGGAGCTGTTTTTT
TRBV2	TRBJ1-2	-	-	CASKENYGYTF	TGTGCCAGCAAAGAGAACTATGGCTACACCTTC
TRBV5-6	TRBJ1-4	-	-	CASREQGRANEKLFF	TGTGCCAGCAGAGAGCAGGGGAGAGCTAATGAAAAACTGTTTTTT
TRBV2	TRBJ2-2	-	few	CASSDGEMGTGELFF	TGTGCCAGCAGTGATGGAGAGATGGGTACCGGGGAGCTGTTTTTT
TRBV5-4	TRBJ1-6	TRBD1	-	CASSLAAGQYNSPLHF	TGTGCCAGCAGCTTGGCCGCGGGACAGTATAATTCACCCCTCCACTTT
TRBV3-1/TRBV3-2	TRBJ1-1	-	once	CASSQSGNTEAFF	TGTGCCAGCAGCCAGAGCGGGAACACTGAAGCTTTCTTT
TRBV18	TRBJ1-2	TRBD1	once	CASSRGTGVGYTF	TGTGCCAGCTCACGCGGGACAGGGGTCGGCTACACCTTC
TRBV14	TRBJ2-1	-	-	CASTHGYNEQFF	TGTGCCAGCACCCACGGCTACAATGAGCAGTTCTTC
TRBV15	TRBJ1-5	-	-	CATSRGQHNQPQHF	TGTGCCACCAGCAGAGGCCAACACAATCAGCCCCAGCATTTT
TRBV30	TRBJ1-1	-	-	CAWSSLTGITNTEAFF	TGTGCCTGGAGTTCCCTGACAGGAATCACGAACACTGAAGCTTTCTTT
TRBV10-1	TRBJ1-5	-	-	CASSPGLDQPQHF	TGCGCCAGCAGCCCCGGTCTGGATCAGCCCCAGCATTTT
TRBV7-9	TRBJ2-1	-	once	CASSRDGGLFSSHNEQFF	TGTGCCAGCAGCCGGGATGGAGGGCTTTTTAGCTCCCACAATGAGCAGTTCTTC
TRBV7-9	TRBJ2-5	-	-	CASSSDRFKETQYF	TGTGCCAGCAGCTCGGACAGATTCAAAGAGACCCAGTACTTC
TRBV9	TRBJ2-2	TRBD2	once	CASSFSTSGRGTGELFF	TGTGCCAGCAGCTTTTCGACTAGCGGGAGGGGAACCGGGGAGCTGTTTTTT
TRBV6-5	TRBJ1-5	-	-	CASTGGNQPQHF	TGTGCCAGCACGGGGGGGAATCAGCCCCAGCATTTT
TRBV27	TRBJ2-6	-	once	CASSLGPGSSGANVLTF	TGTGCCAGCAGTTTAGGTCCAGGCAGCTCTGGGGCCAACGTCCTGACTTTC
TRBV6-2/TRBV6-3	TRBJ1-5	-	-	CASSARVNQPQHF	TGTGCCAGCAGTGCGAGGGTCAATCAGCCCCAGCATTTT
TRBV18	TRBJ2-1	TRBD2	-	CASSPGGEQFF	TGTGCCAGCTCACCGGGGGGGGAGCAGTTCTTC
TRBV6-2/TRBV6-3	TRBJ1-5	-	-	CASSLAYNQPQHF	TGTGCCAGCAGTTTAGCGTACAATCAGCCCCAGCATTTT
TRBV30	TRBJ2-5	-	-	CAWFGGGETQYF	TGTGCCTGGTTTGGCGGAGGGGAGACCCAGTACTTC
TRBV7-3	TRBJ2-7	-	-	CASSLLAGPSYEQYF	TGTGCCAGCAGCTTATTGGCGGGACCTTCCTACGAGCAGTACTTC
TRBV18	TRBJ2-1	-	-	CASSPGRLGNEQFF	TGTGCCAGCTCACCAGGGAGACTAGGGAATGAGCAGTTCTTC
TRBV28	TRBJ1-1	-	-	CASSSTGLVNTEAFF	TGTGCCAGCAGTAGTACAGGCTTGGTGAACACTGAAGCTTTCTTT
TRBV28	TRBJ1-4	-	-	CASSPYTSGNEKLFF	TGTGCCAGCAGTCCTTACACGAGCGGTAATGAAAAACTGTTTTTT
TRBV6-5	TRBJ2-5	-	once	CASSWRAEPTQETQYF	TGTGCCAGCAGTTGGCGGGCAGAACCAACTCAAGAGACCCAGTACTTC
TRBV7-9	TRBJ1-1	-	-	CASSLRVRGTEAFF	TGTGCCAGCAGCTTAAGGGTGCGAGGGACTGAAGCTTTCTTT
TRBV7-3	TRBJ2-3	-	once	CASSSQGFTDTQYF	TGTGCCAGCAGCTCACAGGGATTCACAGATACGCAGTATTTT
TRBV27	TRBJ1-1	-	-	CASRGGLNTEAFF	TGTGCCAGCAGGGGGGGATTGAACACTGAAGCTTTCTTT
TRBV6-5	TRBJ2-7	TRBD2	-	CASSRTGLAAYEQYF	TGTGCCAGCAGTCGAACGGGACTAGCGGCGTACGAGCAGTACTTC
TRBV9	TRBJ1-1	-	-	CASTPSGTEAFF	TGTGCCAGCACCCCTTCGGGTACTGAAGCTTTCTTT
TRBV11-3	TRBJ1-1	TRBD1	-	CASSTRQGEAFF	TGTGCCAGCAGCACCCGACAGGGAGAAGCTTTCTTT
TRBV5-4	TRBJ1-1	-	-	CASSNERAGTEAFF	TGTGCCAGCAGCAACGAGAGGGCCGGTACTGAAGCTTTCTTT
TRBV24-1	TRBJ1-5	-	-	CATSDSQGLIQPQHF	TGTGCCACCAGTGATTCGCAGGGCCTGATTCAGCCCCAGCATTTT
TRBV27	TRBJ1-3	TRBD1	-	CASSLARDSLHTIYF	TGTGCCAGCAGTTTAGCCCGGGACAGTCTACACACCATATATTTT
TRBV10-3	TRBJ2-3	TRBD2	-	CANSAGLAMTDTQYF	TGTGCCAACTCCGCGGGACTAGCGATGACAGATACGCAGTATTTT
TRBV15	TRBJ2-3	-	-	CATSRLAADTQYF	TGTGCCACCAGCAGACTAGCTGCAGATACGCAGTATTTT
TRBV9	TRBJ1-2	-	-	CASTPQGYGYTF	TGTGCCAGCACGCCACAGGGCTATGGCTACACCTTC
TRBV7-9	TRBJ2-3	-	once	CASSLSLGYTQYF	TGTGCCAGCAGCTTATCATTGGGCTATACGCAGTATTTT
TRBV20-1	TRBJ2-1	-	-	CSAGGRNEQFF	TGCAGTGCGGGGGGGCGAAATGAGCAGTTCTTC
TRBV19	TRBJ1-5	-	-	CASSVSRNQPQHF	TGTGCCAGTAGTGTCTCGAGGAATCAGCCCCAGCATTTT
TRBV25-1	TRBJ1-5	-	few	CASSERGNQPQHF	TGTGCCAGCAGTGAAAGAGGCAATCAGCCCCAGCATTTT
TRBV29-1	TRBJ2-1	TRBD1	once	CSAGTGSNEQFF	TGCAGCGCCGGGACAGGGTCCAATGAGCAGTTCTTC
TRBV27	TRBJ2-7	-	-	CASSPTVKSSYEQYF	TGTGCCAGCAGTCCGACAGTGAAGAGCTCCTACGAGCAGTACTTC
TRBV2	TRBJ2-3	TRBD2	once	CASRSLAGGPDTQYF	TGTGCCAGCAGAAGTTTAGCGGGGGGCCCAGATACGCAGTATTTT
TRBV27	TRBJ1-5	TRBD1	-	CASSPQGGERQPQHF	TGTGCCAGCAGTCCGCAAGGGGGCGAAAGACAGCCCCAGCATTTT
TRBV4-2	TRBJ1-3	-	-	CASSHPAQEGGNTIYF	TGTGCCAGCAGCCATCCGGCACAGGAAGGTGGAAACACCATATATTTT
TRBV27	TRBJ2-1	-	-	CASSLLGRERNEQFF	TGTGCCAGCAGTTTATTAGGCAGGGAAAGGAATGAGCAGTTCTTC